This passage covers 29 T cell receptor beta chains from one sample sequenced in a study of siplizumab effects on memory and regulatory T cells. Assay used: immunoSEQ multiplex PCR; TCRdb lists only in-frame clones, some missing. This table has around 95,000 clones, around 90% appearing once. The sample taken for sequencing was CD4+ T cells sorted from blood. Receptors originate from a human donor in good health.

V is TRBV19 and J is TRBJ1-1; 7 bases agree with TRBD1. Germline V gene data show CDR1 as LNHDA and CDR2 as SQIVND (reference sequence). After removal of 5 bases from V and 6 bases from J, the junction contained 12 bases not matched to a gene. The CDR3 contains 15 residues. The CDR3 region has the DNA TGTGCCAGTAGTCCGCGTGCGACAGGGTACGCTGAAGCTTTCTTT. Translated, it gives CASSPRATGYAEAFF. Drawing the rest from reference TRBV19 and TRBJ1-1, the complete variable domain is DGGITQSPKYLFRKEGQNVTLSCEQNLNHDAMYWYRQDPGQGLRLIYYSQIVNDFQKGDIAEGYSVSREKKESFPLTVTSAQKNPTAFYLCASSPRATGYAEAFFGQGTRLTVV.

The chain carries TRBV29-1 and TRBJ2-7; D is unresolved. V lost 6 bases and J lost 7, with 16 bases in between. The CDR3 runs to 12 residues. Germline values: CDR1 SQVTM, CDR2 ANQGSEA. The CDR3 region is CSVDTGPLEQYF. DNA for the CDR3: TGCAGCGTGGATACCGGGCCTCTTGAGCAGTACTTC.

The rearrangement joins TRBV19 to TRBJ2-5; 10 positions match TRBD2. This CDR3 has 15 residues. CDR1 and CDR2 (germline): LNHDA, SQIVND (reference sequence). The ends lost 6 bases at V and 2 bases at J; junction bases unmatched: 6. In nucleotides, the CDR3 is TGTGCCAGTAGCAGGACTAGCGGCATGCAAGAGACCCAGTACTTC. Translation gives CASSRTSGMQETQYF.

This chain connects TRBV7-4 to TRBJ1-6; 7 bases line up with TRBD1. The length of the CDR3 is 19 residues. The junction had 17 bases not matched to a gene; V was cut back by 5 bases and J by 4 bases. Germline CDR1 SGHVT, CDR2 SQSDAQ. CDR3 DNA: TGTGCCAGCAGCGCCCACCGGGACAGCAACCCCCGTTATAATTCACCCCTCCACTTT. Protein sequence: CASSAHRDSNPRYNSPLHF.

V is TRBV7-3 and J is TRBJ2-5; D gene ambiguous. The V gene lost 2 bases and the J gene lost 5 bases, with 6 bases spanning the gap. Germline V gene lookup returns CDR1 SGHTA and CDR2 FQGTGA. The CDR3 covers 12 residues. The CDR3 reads CASSLLGETQYF. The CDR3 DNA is TGTGCCAGCAGCTTATTAGGCGAGACCCAGTACTTC.

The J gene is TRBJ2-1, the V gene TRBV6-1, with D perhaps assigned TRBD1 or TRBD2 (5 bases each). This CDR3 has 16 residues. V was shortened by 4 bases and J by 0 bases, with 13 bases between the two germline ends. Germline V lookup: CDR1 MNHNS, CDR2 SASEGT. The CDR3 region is CASSGTGLGSYNEQFF. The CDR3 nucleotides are TGTGCCAGCAGTGGGACGGGGCTGGGCTCCTACAATGAGCAGTTCTTC.

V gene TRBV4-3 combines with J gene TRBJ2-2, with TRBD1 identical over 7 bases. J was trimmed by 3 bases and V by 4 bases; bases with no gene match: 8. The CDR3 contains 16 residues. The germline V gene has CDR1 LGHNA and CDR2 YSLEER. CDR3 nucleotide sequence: TGCGCCAGCAGCCTAGCCACAGGGGAGTACACCGGGGAGCTGTTTTTT. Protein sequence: CASSLATGEYTGELFF.

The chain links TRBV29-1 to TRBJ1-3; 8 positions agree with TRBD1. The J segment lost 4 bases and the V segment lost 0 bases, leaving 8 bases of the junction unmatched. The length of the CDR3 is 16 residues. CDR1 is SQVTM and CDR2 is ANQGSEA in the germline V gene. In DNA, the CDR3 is TGCAGCGTTGAAGATCGGCAGGGGGCGCGGGGAAACACCATATATTTT. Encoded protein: CSVEDRQGARGNTIYF.

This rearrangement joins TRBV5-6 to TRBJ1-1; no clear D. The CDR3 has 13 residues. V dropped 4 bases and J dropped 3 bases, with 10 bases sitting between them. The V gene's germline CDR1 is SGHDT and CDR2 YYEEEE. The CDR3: CASSQRWYTEAFF. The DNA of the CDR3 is TGTGCCAGCAGCCAACGTTGGTACACTGAAGCTTTCTTT.

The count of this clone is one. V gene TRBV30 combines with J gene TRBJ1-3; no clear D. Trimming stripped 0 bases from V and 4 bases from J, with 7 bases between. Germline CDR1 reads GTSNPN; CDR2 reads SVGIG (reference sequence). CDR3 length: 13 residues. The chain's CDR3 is CAWSVSGGNTIYF. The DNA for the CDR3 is TGTGCCTGGAGTGTATCAGGCGGAAACACCATATATTTT.

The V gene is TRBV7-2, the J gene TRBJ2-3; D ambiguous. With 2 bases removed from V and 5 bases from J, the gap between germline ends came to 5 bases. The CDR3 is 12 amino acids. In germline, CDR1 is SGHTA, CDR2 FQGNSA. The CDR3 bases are TGTGCCAGCAGCTTAACCATAGATACGCAGTATTTT. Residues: CASSLTIDTQYF.

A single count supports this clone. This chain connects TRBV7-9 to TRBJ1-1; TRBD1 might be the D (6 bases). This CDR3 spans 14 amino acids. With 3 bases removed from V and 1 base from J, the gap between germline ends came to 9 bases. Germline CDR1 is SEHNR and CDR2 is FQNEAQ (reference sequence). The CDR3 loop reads CASSLGTSNTEAFF. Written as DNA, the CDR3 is TGTGCCAGCAGCTTGGGGACATCGAACACTGAAGCTTTCTTT. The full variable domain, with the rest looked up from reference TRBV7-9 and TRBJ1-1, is DTGVSQNPRHKITKRGQNVTFRCDPISEHNRLYWYRQTLGQGPEFLTYFQNEAQLEKSRLLSDRFSAERPKGSFSTLEIQRTEQGDSAMYLCASSLGTSNTEAFFGQGTRLTVV.

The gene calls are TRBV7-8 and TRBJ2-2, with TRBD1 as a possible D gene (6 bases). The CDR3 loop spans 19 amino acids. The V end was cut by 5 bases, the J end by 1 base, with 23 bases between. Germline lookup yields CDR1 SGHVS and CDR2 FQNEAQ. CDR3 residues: CASSASGHLATKNTGELFF. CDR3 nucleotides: TGTGCCAGCAGCGCCTCGGGACACCTTGCGACAAAGAACACCGGGGAGCTGTTTTTT.

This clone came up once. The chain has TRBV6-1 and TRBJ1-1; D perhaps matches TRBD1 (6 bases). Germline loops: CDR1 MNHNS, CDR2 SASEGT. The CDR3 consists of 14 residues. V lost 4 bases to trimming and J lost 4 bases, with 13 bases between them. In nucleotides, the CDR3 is TGTGCCAGCAGTGCGGGCTACAGGGTCACTGAAGCTTTCTTT. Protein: CASSAGYRVTEAFF.

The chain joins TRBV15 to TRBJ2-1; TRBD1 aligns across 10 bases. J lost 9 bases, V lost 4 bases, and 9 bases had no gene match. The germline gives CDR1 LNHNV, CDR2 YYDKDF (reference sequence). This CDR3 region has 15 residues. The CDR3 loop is CATSTLDRGWGEQFF. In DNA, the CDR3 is TGTGCCACCAGCACCTTGGACAGGGGGTGGGGTGAGCAGTTCTTC.

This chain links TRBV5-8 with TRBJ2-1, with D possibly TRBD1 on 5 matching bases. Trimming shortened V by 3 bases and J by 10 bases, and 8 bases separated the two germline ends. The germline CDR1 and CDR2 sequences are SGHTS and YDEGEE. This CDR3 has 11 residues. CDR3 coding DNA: TGTGCCAGCAGCTCAAGACAGGAGCAGTTCTTC. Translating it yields CASSSRQEQFF.

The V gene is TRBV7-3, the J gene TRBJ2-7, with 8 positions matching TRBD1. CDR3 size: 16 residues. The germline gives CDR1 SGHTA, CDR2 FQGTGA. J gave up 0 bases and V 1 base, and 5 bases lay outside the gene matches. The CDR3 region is CASSLSGTGSSYEQYF. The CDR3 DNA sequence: TGTGCCAGCAGCTTAAGTGGGACAGGCAGCTCCTACGAGCAGTACTTC.

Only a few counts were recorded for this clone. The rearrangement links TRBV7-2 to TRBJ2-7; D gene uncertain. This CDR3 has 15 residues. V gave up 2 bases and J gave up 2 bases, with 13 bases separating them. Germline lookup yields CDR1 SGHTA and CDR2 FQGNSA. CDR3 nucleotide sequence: TGTGCCAGCAGCTTAAAGGGCGGCTCAACCTACGAGCAGTACTTC. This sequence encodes CASSLKGGSTYEQYF.

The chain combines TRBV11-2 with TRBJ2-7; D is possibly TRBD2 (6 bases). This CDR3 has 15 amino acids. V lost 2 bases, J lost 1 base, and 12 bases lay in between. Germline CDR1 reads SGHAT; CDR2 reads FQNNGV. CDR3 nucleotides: TGTGCCAGCAGCTTATTGTTCCGGGGGTCCTACGAGCAGTACTTC. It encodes CASSLLFRGSYEQYF.

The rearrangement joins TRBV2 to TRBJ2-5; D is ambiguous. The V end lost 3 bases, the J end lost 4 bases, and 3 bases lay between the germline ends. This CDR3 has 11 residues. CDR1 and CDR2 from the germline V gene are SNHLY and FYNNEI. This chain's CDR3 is CASSDRETQYF. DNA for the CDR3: TGTGCCAGCAGTGATCGAGAGACCCAGTACTTC.

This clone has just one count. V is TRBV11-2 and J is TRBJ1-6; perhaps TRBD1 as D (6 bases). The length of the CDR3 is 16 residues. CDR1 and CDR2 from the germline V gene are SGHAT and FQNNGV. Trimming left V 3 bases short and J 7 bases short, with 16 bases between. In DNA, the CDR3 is TGTGCCAGCAGCTTGGAGCAGACAGGCCCCAATTCACCCCTCCACTTT. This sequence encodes CASSLEQTGPNSPLHF. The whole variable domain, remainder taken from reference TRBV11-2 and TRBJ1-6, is EAGVAQSPRYKIIEKRQSVAFWCNPISGHATLYWYQQILGQGPKLLIQFQNNGVVDDSQLPKDRFSAERLKGVDSTLKIQPAKLEDSAVYLCASSLEQTGPNSPLHFGNGTRLTVT.

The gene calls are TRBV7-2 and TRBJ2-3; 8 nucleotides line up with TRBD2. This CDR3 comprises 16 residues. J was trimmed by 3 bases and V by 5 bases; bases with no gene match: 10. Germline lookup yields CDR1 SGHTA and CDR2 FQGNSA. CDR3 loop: CASSPAGLGVTDTQYF. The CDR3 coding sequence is TGTGCCAGCAGCCCCGCGGGACTAGGAGTAACAGATACGCAGTATTTT.

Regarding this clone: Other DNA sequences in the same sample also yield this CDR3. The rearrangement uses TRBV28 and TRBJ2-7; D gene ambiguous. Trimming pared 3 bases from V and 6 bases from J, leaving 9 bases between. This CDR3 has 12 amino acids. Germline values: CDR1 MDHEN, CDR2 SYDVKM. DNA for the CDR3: TGTGCCAGCAGTTTTTTGGTTGCCGAGCAGTACTTC. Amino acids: CASSFLVAEQYF.

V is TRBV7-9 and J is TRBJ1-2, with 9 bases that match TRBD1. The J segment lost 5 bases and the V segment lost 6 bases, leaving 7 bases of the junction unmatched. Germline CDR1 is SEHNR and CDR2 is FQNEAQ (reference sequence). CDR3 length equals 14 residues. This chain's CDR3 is CASRGQGTLYGYTF. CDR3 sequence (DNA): TGTGCCAGCAGAGGACAGGGGACTTTGTATGGCTACACCTTC.

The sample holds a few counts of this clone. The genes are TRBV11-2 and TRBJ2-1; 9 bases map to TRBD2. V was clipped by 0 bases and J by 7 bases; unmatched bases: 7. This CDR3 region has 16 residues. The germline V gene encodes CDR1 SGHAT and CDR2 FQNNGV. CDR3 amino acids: CASSLDRAGGSNEQFF. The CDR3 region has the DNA TGTGCCAGCAGCTTAGATCGGGCGGGGGGGTCGAATGAGCAGTTCTTC.

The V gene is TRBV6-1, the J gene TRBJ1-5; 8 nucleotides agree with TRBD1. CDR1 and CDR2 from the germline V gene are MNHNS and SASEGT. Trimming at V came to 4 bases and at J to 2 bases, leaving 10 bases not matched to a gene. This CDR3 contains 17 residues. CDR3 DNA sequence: TGTGCCAGCAGTGCAATACGACAGGGGCGGGGCAATCAGCCCCAGCATTTT. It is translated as CASSAIRQGRGNQPQHF.

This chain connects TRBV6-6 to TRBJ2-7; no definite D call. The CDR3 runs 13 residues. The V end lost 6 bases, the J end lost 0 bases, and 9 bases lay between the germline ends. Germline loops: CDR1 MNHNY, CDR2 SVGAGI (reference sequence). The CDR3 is CASRPGSSYEQYF. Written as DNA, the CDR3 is TGTGCCAGCAGGCCGGGCAGCTCCTACGAGCAGTACTTC.

CDR3 loop: CASSPLGDNEQYF. The CDR3 region has the DNA TGTGCCAGCAGCCCCCTAGGGGACAATGAGCAGTACTTC. This chain joins TRBV9 and TRBJ2-7; a possible D gene is TRBD1 (6 bases). The CDR3 has 13 amino acids. Germline V CDR1 and CDR2: SGDLS, YYNGEE. V lost 4 bases and J lost 7, with 15 bases in between.

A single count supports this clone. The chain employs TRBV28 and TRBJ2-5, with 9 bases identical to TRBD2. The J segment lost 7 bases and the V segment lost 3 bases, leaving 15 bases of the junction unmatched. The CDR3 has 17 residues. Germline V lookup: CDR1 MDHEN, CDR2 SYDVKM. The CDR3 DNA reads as TGTGCCAGCAGTTTTGGGAAAATAGCGGGGGCCAGGGGGACCCAGTACTTC. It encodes CASSFGKIAGARGTQYF. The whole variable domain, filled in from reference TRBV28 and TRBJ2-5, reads DVKVTQSSRYLVKRTGEKVFLECVQDMDHENMFWYRQDPGLGLRLIYFSYDVKMKEKGDIPEGYSVSREKKERFSLILESASTNQTSMYLCASSFGKIAGARGTQYFGPGTRLLVL.